The T cell receptor beta chain described here comes from a study of cytomegalovirus exposure and HLA in healthy donors. 13 Jbeta primers and 60 Vbeta primers were used for the PCR. The assay was immunoSEQ multiplex PCR, and TCRdb's table has in-frame clones only and misses some. Among roughly 71,000 clones, approximately 82% were seen once, and the ten largest hold 3%. The ends were cut back, 2 bases at V and 8 bases at J, with 13 bases in the middle. The CDR3 has 14 residues. Germline-derived CDR1 and CDR2 are KGHSY and FQNENV. The sequencing input was PBMCs. The source is a girl aged 5-17 years in good health and CMV-seropositive. This chain uses TRBV16 with TRBJ1-5; D may be TRBD1 (5 bases). CDR3 coding DNA: TGTGCCAGCAGCCAAGGGGCAGGAACAGAGCCCCAGCATTTT. Translation gives CASSQGAGTEPQHF.